One and the same sample provided the 8 T cell receptor beta chains below, sequenced in a study of cytomegalovirus exposure and HLA in healthy donors. Use of 60 Vbeta and 13 Jbeta primers characterized the PCR. Assay used: immunoSEQ multiplex PCR; TCRdb lists only in-frame clones, some missing. Seen here are about 150,000 clones, around 72% observed once, and the top ten hold over 1.3%. The sample consisted of PBMCs. These receptor sequences come from a man aged 18 to 30 in good health and CMV-seronegative.

This clone came up once. The chain recombines TRBV7-8 with TRBJ1-3, with D possibly TRBD1 on 5 matching bases. CDR3 length equals 17 residues. Germline V gene lookup returns CDR1 SGHVS and CDR2 FQNEAQ. With 5 bases removed from V and 0 bases from J, the gap between germline ends came to 17 bases. This CDR3 is CASSTQPDSYSGNTIYF. CDR3 coding DNA: TGTGCCAGCAGCACGCAACCCGACAGCTACTCTGGAAACACCATATATTTT.

The chain has TRBV5-4 and TRBJ2-5; 14 positions match TRBD2. J was trimmed by 5 bases and V by 0 bases; bases with no gene match: 6. This CDR3 region has 17 residues. Germline CDR1 SGHNT, CDR2 YYREEE (reference sequence). For the CDR3, the DNA is TGTGCCAGCAGCTTGGGCGGGACTAGCGGGAGTATGGAGACCCAGTACTTC. Its translation is CASSLGGTSGSMETQYF.

This chain connects TRBV11-2 to TRBJ2-2; 10 nucleotides match TRBD1. J was trimmed by 1 base and V by 0 bases; bases with no gene match: 2. Germline values: CDR1 SGHAT, CDR2 FQNNGV. The CDR3 is 17 amino acids. CDR3: CASSLEGTGVNTGELFF. DNA of the CDR3: TGTGCCAGCAGCTTAGAGGGGACAGGGGTGAACACCGGGGAGCTGTTTTTT.

Only a few counts were recorded for this clone. The gene calls are TRBV11-2 and TRBJ2-5; no definite D call. Germline lookup yields CDR1 SGHAT and CDR2 FQNNGV. Trimming stripped 4 bases from V and 6 bases from J, with 12 bases between. This CDR3 is 13 amino acids long. CDR3 bases: TGTGCCAGCAGCTCCCCCTCTAAGAAGACCCAGTACTTC. Translating it yields CASSSPSKKTQYF.

This clone was seen a handful of times. This sequence joins TRBV6-5 and TRBJ2-2, with 7 bases fitting TRBD2. The CDR3 is 14 amino acids. Germline V lookup: CDR1 MNHEY, CDR2 SVGAGI. The V and J ends lost 6 bases and 6 bases, in that order; junction bases with no gene match: 7. The CDR3, as DNA: TGTGCCAGCAGCCGGGGGACTAACTCCGGGGAGCTGTTTTTT. Translation: CASSRGTNSGELFF.

V and J are TRBV10-3 and TRBJ2-5; 7 nucleotides line up with TRBD2. The germline V gene encodes CDR1 ENHRY and CDR2 SYGVKD. The J segment lost 2 bases and the V segment lost 3 bases, leaving 3 bases of the junction unmatched. CDR3 length: 14 amino acids. The CDR3 sequence: CAISEQRGQETQYF. In DNA, the CDR3 is TGTGCCATCAGTGAACAGCGGGGACAAGAGACCCAGTACTTC.

This clone showed up just a few times. The rearrangement links TRBV27 to TRBJ2-7; 10 bases map to TRBD1. V trimming: 3 bases; J trimming: 5 bases; junction bases outside the gene matches: 7. Germline V gene data show CDR1 as MNHEY and CDR2 as SMNVEV (reference sequence). CDR3 length: 15 amino acids. The CDR3 DNA is TGTGCCAGCAGTTTTAGCGGGACAGGGGCTAACGAGCAGTACTTC. Translated, it gives CASSFSGTGANEQYF.

The rearrangement uses TRBV2 and TRBJ2-6; D is undetermined. The ends were cut back, 7 bases at V and 4 bases at J, with 11 bases in the middle. Germline loops: CDR1 SNHLY, CDR2 FYNNEI. The CDR3 is 14 amino acids. CDR3 amino acids: CASTQYPGANVLTF. The CDR3 DNA follows: TGTGCCAGCACGCAGTACCCCGGGGCCAACGTCCTGACTTTC.